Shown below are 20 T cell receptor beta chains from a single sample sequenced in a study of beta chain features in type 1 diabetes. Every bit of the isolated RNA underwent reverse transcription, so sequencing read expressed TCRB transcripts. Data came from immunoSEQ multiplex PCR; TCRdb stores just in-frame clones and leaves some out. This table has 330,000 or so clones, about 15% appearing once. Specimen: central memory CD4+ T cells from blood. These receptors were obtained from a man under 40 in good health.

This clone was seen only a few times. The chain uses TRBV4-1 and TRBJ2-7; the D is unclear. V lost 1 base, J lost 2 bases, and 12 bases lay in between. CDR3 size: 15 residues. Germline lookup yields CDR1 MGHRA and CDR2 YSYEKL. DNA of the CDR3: TGCGCCAGCAGCCAAGGATTCGGCCGAACCTACGAGCAGTACGTC. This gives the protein CASSQGFGRTYEQYV.

The CDR3 region has the DNA TGTGCCAGCAGCTTAGAGACTGAAGCTTTCTTT. This codes for CASSLETEAFF. The chain uses TRBV7-2 and TRBJ1-1; D unresolved. V was pared by 1 base and J by 5 bases, with 2 bases between. Germline values: CDR1 SGHTA, CDR2 FQGNSA. There are 11 residues in the CDR3.

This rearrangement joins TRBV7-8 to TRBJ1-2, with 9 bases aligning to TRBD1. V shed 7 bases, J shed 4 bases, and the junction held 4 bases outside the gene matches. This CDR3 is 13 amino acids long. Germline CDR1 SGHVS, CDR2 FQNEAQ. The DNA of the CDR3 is TGTGCCAGCACAGGACAGGGGAGCTATGGCTACACCTTC. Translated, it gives CASTGQGSYGYTF.

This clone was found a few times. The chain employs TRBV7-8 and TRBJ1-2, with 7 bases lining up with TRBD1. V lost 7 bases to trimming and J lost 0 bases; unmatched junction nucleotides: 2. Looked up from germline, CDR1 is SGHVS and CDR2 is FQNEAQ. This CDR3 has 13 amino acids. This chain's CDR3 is CASTGTANYGYTF. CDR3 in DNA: TGTGCCAGCACTGGGACAGCTAACTATGGCTACACCTTC.

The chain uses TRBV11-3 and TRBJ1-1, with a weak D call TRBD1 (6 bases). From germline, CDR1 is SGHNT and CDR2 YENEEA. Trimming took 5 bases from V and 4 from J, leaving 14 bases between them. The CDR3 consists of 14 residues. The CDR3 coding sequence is TGTGCCAGCAGCCGGATCCAGGGGATCACTGAAGCTTTCTTT. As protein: CASSRIQGITEAFF.

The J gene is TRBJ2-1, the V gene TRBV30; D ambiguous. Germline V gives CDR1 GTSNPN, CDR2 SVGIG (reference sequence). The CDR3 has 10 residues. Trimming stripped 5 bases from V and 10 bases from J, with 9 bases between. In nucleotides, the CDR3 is TGTGCCTGGGGCGCCCGGGAGCAGTTCTTC. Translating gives CAWGAREQFF.

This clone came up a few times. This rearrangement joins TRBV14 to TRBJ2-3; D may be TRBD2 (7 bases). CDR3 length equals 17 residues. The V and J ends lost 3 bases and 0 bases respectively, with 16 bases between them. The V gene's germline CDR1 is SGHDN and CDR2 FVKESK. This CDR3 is CASSHPGGGGSTDTQYF. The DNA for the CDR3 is TGTGCCAGCAGCCACCCGGGGGGCGGAGGTAGCACAGATACGCAGTATTTT. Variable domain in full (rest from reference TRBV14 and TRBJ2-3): EAGVTQFPSHSVIEKGQTVTLRCDPISGHDNLYWYRRVMGKEIKFLLHFVKESKQDESGMPNNRFLAERTGGTYSTLKVQPAELEDSGVYFCASSHPGGGGSTDTQYFGPGTRLTVL.

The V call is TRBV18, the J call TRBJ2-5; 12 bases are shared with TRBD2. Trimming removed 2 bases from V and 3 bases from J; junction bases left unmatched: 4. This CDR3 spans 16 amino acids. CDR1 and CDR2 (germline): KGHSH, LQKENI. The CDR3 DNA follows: TGTGCCAGCTCACCAAAACTAGCGGGGGGAGAAGAGACCCAGTACTTC. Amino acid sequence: CASSPKLAGGEETQYF.

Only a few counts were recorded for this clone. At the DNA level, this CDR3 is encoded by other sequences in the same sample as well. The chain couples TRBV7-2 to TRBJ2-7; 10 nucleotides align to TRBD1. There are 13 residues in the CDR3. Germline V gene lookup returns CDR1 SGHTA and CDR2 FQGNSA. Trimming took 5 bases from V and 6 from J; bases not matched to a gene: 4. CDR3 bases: TGTGCCAGCAGCCTTGACAGGGGGCGCGAGCAGTACGTC. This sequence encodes CASSLDRGREQYV.

CDR3 sequence: CASSLAGADTQYF. As DNA, the CDR3 is TGCGCCAGCAGCTTGGCCGGGGCAGATACGCAGTATTTT. The V gene is TRBV5-1, the J gene TRBJ2-3; tentatively, D is TRBD2 (5 bases). Deletions cut 0 bases from V and 4 bases from J, with 6 bases between. Germline lookup yields CDR1 SGHRS and CDR2 YFSETQ. The CDR3 spans 13 residues.

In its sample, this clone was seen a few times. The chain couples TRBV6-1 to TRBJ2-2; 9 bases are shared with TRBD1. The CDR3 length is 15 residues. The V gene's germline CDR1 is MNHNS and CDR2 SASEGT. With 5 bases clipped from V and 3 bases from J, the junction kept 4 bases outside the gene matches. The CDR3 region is CASSLDRGYTGELFF. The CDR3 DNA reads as TGTGCCAGCAGTCTGGACAGGGGTTACACCGGGGAGCTGTTTTTT.

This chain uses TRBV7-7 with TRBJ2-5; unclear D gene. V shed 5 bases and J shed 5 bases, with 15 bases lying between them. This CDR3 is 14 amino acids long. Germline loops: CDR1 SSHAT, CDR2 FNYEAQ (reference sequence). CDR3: CASSPGVDRETQYF. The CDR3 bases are TGTGCCAGCAGCCCAGGCGTTGACCGTGAGACCCAGTACTTC.

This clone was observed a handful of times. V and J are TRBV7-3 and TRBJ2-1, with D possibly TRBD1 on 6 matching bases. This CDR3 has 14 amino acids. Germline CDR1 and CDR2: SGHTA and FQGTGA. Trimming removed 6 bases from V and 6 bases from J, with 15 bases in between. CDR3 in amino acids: CASSDQGISNEQFF. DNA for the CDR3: TGTGCCAGCAGTGACCAGGGGATTTCCAATGAGCAGTTCTTC.

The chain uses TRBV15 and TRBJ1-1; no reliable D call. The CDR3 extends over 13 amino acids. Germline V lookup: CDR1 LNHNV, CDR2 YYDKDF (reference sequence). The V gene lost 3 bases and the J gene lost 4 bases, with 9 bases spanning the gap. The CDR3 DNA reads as TGTGCCACCAGCAGCCCCCGGGGCACTGAAGCTTTCTTT. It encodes CATSSPRGTEAFF.

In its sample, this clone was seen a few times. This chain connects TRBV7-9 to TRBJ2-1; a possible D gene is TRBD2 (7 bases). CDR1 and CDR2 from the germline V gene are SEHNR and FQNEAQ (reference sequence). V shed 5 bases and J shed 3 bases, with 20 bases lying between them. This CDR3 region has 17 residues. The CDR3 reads CASSPIMAGDNYNEQFF. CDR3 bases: TGTGCCAGCAGCCCCATCATGGCGGGGGACAACTACAATGAGCAGTTCTTC.

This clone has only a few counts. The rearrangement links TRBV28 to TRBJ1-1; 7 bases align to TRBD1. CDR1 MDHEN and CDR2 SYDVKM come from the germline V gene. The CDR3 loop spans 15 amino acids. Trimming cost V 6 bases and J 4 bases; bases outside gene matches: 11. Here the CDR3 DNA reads TGTGCCAGCAGGTTACCCCTGGGACAGTCCACTGAAGCTTTCTTT. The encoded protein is CASRLPLGQSTEAFF.

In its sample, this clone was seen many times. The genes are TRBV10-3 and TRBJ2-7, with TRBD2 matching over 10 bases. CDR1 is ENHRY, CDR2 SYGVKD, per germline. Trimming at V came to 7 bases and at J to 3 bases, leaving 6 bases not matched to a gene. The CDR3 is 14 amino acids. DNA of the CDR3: TGTGCCATCAAACGGACTAGCGGTTTCTACGAGCAGTACGTC. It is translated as CAIKRTSGFYEQYV.

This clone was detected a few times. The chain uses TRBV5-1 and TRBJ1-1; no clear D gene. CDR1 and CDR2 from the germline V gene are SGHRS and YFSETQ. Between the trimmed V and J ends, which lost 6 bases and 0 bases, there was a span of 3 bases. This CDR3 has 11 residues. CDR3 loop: CASTMNTEAFF. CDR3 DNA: TGCGCCAGCACCATGAACACTGAAGCTTTCTTT.

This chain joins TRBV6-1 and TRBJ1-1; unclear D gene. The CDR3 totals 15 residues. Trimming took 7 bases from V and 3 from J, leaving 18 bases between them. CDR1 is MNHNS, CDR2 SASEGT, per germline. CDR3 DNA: TGTGCCAGCACTCTGAAAGGGTTTCGGGACACTGAAGCTTTCTTT. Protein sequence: CASTLKGFRDTEAFF.

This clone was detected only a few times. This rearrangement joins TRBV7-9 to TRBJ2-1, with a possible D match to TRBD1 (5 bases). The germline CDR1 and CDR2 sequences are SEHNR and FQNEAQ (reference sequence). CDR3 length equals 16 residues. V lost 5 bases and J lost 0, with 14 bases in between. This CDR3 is CASSQARASSYNEQFF. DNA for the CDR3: TGTGCCAGCAGCCAAGCCAGGGCTAGCTCCTACAATGAGCAGTTCTTC.